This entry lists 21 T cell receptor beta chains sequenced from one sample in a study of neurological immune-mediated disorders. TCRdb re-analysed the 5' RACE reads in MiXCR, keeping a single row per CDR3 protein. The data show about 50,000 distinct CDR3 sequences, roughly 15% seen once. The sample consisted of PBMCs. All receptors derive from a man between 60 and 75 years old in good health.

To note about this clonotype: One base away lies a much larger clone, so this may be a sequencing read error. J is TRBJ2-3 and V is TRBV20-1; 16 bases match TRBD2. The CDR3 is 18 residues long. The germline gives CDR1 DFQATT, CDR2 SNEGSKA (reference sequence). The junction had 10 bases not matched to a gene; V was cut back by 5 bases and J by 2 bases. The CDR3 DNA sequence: TGCAGTGCTGCAAGGGGGACTAGCGGGAGGGCCGACACAGATACGCAGTATTTT. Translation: CSAARGTSGRADTDTQYF.

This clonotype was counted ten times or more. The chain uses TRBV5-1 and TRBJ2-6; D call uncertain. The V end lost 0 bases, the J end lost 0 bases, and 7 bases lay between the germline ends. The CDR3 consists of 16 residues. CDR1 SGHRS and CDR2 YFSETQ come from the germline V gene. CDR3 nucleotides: TGCGCCAGCAGCTTGGATGGGGTCTCTGGGGCCAACGTCCTGACTTTC. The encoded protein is CASSLDGVSGANVLTF.

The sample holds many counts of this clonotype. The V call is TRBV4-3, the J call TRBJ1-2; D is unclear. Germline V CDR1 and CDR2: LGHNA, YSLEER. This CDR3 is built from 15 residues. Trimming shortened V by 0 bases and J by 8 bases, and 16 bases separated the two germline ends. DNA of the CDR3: TGCGCCAGCAGCCAAGATCGAGAGGCTACCGGCGGCTACACCTTC. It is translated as CASSQDREATGGYTF.

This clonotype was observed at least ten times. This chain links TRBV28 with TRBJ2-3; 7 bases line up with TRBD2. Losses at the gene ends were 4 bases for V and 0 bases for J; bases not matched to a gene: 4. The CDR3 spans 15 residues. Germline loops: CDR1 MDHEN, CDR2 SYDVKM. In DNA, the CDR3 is TGTGCCAGCAGTTCCCTAGCGGATAGCACAGATACGCAGTATTTT. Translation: CASSSLADSTDTQYF.

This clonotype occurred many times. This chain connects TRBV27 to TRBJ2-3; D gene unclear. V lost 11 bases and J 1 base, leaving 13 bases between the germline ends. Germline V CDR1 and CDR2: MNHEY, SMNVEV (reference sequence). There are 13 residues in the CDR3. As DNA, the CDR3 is TGTGCCTCCAAGGCCAGTGGCACAGATACGCAGTATTTT. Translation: CASKASGTDTQYF.

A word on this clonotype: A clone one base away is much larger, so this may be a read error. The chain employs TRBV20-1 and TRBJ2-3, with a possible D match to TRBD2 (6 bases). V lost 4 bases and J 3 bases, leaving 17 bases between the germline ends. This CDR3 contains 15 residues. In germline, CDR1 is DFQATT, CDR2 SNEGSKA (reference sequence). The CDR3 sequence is CSANPLAVETDTQYF. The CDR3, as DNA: TGCAGTGCTAACCCCTTAGCGGTAGAGACAGATACGCAGTATTTT.

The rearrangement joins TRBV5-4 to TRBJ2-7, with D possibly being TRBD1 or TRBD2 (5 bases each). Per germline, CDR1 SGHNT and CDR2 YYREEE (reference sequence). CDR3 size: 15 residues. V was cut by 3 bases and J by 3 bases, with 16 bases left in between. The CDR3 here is CASSSPGPANYEQYF. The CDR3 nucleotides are TGTGCCAGCAGCTCGCCGGGGCCAGCGAACTACGAGCAGTACTTC.

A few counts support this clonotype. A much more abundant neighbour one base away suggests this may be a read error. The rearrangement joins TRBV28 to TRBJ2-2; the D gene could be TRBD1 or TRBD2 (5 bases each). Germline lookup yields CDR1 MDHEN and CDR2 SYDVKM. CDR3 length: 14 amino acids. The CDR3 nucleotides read TGTGCCAGCATACGGGGCGAGAACACCAGGGAGCTGTTTTTT. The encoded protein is CASIRGENTRELFF.

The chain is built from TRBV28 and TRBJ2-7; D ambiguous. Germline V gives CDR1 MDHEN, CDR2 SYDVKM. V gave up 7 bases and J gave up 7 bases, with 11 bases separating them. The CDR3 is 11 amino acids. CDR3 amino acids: CASTKVGEQYF. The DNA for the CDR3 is TGTGCCAGCACCAAGGTGGGGGAGCAGTACTTC.

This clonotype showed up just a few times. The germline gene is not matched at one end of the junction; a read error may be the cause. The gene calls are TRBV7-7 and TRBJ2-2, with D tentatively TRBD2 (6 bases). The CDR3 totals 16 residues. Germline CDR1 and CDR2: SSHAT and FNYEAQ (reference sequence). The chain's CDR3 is CASSLNPGGDTGELFF. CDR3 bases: TGTGCTAGCAGCCTAAACCCCGGGGGTGACACCGGGGAGCTGTTTTTT.

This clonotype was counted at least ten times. CDR3 sequence reads: CASSPRWGEVPDTQYF. CDR3 nucleotide sequence: TGCGCCAGCAGCCCTCGTTGGGGGGAGGTACCAGATACGCAGTATTTT. This chain uses TRBV4-3 with TRBJ2-3; D perhaps matches TRBD2 (6 bases). There are 16 residues in the CDR3. CDR1 LGHNA and CDR2 YSLEER come from the germline V gene. V dropped 4 bases and J dropped 4 bases, with 18 bases sitting between them.

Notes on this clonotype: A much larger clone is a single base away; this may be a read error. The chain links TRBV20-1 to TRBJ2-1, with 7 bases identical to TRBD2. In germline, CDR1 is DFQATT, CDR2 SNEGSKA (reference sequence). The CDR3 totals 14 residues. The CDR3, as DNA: TGCAGTGCTCGCCCGGGCGGGGGTTACAATGAGCAGTTATTC. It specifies CSARPGGGYNEQLF.

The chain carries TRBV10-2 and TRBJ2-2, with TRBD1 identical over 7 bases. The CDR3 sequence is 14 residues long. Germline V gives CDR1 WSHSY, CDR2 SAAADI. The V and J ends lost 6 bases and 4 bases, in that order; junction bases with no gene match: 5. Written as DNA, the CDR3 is TGCGCCAGCAGACGGGGACAGATCACCGGGGAGCTGTTTTTT. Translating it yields CASRRGQITGELFF.

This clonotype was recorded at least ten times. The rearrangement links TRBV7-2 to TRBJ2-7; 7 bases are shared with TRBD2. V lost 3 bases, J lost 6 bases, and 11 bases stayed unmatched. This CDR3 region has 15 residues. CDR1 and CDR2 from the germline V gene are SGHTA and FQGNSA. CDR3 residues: CASSFGRGDLREQYF. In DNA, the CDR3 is TGTGCCAGCAGCTTTGGTCGGGGGGATCTTCGCGAGCAGTACTTC.

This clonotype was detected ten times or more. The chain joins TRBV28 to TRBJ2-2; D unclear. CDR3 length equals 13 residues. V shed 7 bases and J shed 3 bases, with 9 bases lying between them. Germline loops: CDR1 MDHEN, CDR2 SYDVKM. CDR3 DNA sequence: TGTGCCAGCACCGTGCAGGACACCGGGGAGCTGTTTTTT. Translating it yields CASTVQDTGELFF.

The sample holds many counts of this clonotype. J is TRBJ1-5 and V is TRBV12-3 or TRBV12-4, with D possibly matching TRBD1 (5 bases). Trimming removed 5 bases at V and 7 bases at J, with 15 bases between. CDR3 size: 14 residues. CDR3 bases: TGTGCCAGCAGTCTGGAGGGGCAGAGGCAGCCCCAGCATTTT. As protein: CASSLEGQRQPQHF.

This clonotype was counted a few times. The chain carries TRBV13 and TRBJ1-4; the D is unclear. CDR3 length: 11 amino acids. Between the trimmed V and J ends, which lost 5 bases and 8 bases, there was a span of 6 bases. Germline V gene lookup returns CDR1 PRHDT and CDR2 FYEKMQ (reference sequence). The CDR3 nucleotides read TGTGCCAGCAGCCCCGAGGAAAAACTGTTTTTT. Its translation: CASSPEEKLFF.

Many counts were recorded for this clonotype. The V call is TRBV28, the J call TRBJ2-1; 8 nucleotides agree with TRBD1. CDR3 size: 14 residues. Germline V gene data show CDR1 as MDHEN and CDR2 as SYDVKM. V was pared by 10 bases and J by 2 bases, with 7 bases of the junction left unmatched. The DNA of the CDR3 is TGTGCCACCAGGGGGGACAGGCCCTACAATGAGCAGTTCTTC. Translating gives CATRGDRPYNEQFF.

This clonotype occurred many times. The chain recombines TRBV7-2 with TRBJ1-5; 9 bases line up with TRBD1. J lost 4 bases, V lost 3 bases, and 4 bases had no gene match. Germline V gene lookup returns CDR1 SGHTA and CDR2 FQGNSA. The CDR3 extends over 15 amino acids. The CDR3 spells CASSFGTGKNQPQHF. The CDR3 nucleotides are TGTGCCAGCAGCTTCGGGACAGGGAAAAATCAGCCCCAGCATTTT.

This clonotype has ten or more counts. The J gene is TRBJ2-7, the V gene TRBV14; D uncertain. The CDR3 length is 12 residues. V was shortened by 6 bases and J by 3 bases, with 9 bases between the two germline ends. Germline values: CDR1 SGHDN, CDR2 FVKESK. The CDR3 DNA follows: TGTGCCAGCAGACAGAACATCTACGAGCAGTACTTC. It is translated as CASRQNIYEQYF.

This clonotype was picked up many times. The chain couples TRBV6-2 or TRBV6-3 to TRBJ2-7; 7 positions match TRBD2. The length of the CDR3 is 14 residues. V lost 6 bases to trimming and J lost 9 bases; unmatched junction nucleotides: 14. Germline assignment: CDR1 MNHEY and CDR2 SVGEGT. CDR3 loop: CASRPGTTAAVQYF. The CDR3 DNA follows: TGTGCCAGCAGACCCGGGACTACCGCCGCCGTGCAGTACTTC.